Ten or more counts support the clone carrying this TCR beta chain. Antigen unknown. These data are taken from a study of identical twins. Study-wide points: Out-of-frame beta sequences exhibited a weaker degree of excess twin sharing.

CDR1 SGHDT and CDR2 YYEEEE come from the germline V gene. V was clipped by 4 bases and J by 2 bases, with 11 bases between them. There are 14 residues in the CDR3. TCRdb itself ran the 5' RACE reads through MiXCR, one entry per CDR3 protein. The sample contains under 900,000 distinct CDR3 sequences, approximately 13% of which appear only once. These same records also appear under a second study, on yellow fever vaccine responses in identical twins.

The chain combines TRBV5-6 with TRBJ2-3; D gene uncertain. The origin of this receptor is a woman under 30 in good health. The source material was PBMCs. The CDR3 DNA follows: TGTGCCAGCAGCCGAGACCGGATCACAGATACGCAGTATTTT. Protein sequence: CASSRDRITDTQYF.